These 12 T cell receptor beta chains originate from one sample sequenced in a study of T-cell memory formation after mild COVID-19. TCRdb used MiXCR to reprocess the 5' RACE reads, holding one entry per CDR3 protein. The data hold some 270,000 distinct CDR3 sequences, with 15% observed a single time. Sequencing input: PBMCs or a T cell subset sorted from them (not recorded which). Receptors were obtained from an adult woman who had mild COVID-19 (a few samples of this study predate the infection). Cell type and time point are not known.

This clonotype was detected ten times or more. The chain carries TRBV12-3 or TRBV12-4 and TRBJ2-2, with D possibly matching TRBD1 (6 bases). There are 14 residues in the CDR3. The V end was cut by 7 bases, the J end by 5 bases, with 14 bases between. CDR3 in DNA: TGTGCCAGCAAAGGCTACAGGGTTACCGGGGAGCTGTTTTTT. Protein sequence: CASKGYRVTGELFF.

This chain connects TRBV5-5 to TRBJ2-2; D not resolved. Trimming removed 3 bases at V and 6 bases at J, with 12 bases between. This CDR3 contains 14 residues. Germline V lookup: CDR1 SGHKS, CDR2 YYEKEE (reference sequence). CDR3: CASSSTGSAGELFF. In DNA, the CDR3 is TGTGCCAGCAGCTCCACGGGTTCCGCCGGGGAGCTGTTTTTT. Full variable domain (rest looked up from reference TRBV5-5 and TRBJ2-2): DAGVTQSPTHLIKTRGQQVTLRCSPISGHKSVSWYQQVLGQGPQFIFQYYEKEERGRGNFPDRFSARQFPNYSSELNVNALLLGDSALYLCASSSTGSAGELFFGEGSRLTVL.

This clonotype was picked up a small number of times. The V gene is TRBV24-1, the J gene TRBJ2-4; D not resolved. Per the germline V gene, CDR1 is KGHDR and CDR2 is SFDVKD. V lost 9 bases and J 9 bases, leaving 2 bases between the germline ends. The CDR3 spans 8 residues. The CDR3 loop reads CATRIQYF. Here the CDR3 DNA reads TGTGCCACCCGCATTCAGTACTTC.

At least ten counts were recorded for this clonotype. The chain employs TRBV11-2 and TRBJ2-3; the D gene is possibly TRBD1 (6 bases). V lost 5 bases to trimming and J lost 1 base, with 10 bases between them. CDR1 SGHAT and CDR2 FQNNGV come from the germline V gene. The CDR3 is 14 residues long. CDR3 DNA sequence: TGTGCCAGCAGCCGGACAGTCCGCACAGATACGCAGTATTTT. Translated, it gives CASSRTVRTDTQYF.

The chain links TRBV30 to TRBJ1-5; D call uncertain. This CDR3 has 13 amino acids. From germline, CDR1 is GTSNPN and CDR2 SVGIG (reference sequence). Trimming pared 2 bases from V and 5 bases from J, leaving 10 bases between. Written as DNA, the CDR3 is TGTGCCTGGAGTAGGTCGGGAGATCAGCCCCAGCATTTT. It translates to CAWSRSGDQPQHF.

This clonotype was observed a handful of times. V and J are TRBV6-5 and TRBJ1-6, with TRBD1 identical over 9 bases. From germline, CDR1 is MNHEY and CDR2 SVGAGI. Trimming at V came to 7 bases and at J to 5 bases, leaving 6 bases not matched to a gene. The CDR3 loop spans 15 amino acids. DNA for the CDR3: TGTGCCAGCACCGAAACAGGGGGCAATAATTCACCCCTCCACTTT. The encoded protein is CASTETGGNNSPLHF.

The chain joins TRBV7-3 to TRBJ2-1; TRBD1 matches 8 bases. The V and J ends lost 3 bases and 13 bases, in that order; junction bases with no gene match: 17. Germline V gives CDR1 SGHTA, CDR2 FQGTGA. The CDR3 is 16 residues long. CDR3 DNA: TGTGCCAGCAGCTTGGCTTCCGGGACAGGTAGTTCGGTACAGTTCTTC. This translates into CASSLASGTGSSVQFF.

This clonotype was recorded at least ten times. This chain connects TRBV12-3 or TRBV12-4 to TRBJ2-7; no reliable D call. With 2 bases removed from V and 2 bases from J, the gap between germline ends came to 4 bases. This CDR3 is 12 amino acids long. The CDR3 DNA reads as TGTGCCAGCAGTTTAACTCCCTACGAGCAGTACTTC. Translated, it gives CASSLTPYEQYF.

This clonotype was detected only a few times. The chain recombines TRBV6-5 with TRBJ2-1; weak D call: TRBD2 (7 bases). The CDR3 length is 15 residues. Germline CDR1 reads MNHEY; CDR2 reads SVGAGI. Trimming took 2 bases from V and 7 from J, leaving 15 bases between them. For the CDR3, the DNA is TGTGCCAGCAGTTACCGGGGGGCACCACGGAATGAGCAGTTCTTC. This gives the protein CASSYRGAPRNEQFF.

This sequence joins TRBV20-1 and TRBJ2-7; no definite D call. Germline CDR1 is DFQATT and CDR2 is SNEGSKA (reference sequence). V lost 0 bases, J lost 7 bases, and 13 bases lay in between. The length of the CDR3 is 13 residues. The CDR3 DNA reads TGCAGTGCTAGAGATCGGCTAGTGAGGGAGCAGTACTTC. Its translation is CSARDRLVREQYF.

The chain carries TRBV29-1 and TRBJ2-2; 9 bases match TRBD1. The germline V gene encodes CDR1 SQVTM and CDR2 ANQGSEA. Trimming removed 7 bases from V and 8 bases from J; junction bases left unmatched: 5. CDR3 length equals 12 residues. This CDR3 reads CSAWTGVGELFF. The CDR3 DNA follows: TGCAGCGCATGGACAGGGGTTGGGGAGCTGTTTTTT.

The chain combines TRBV4-3 with TRBJ2-2; perhaps D is TRBD1 or TRBD2 (6 bases each). Germline CDR1 reads LGHNA; CDR2 reads YSLEER. V was cut by 4 bases and J by 0 bases, with 12 bases left in between. The CDR3 is 16 residues long. The CDR3 coding sequence is TGCGCCAGCAGCCGGGGGGCGTCTACGAACACCGGGGAGCTGTTTTTT. As protein: CASSRGASTNTGELFF.